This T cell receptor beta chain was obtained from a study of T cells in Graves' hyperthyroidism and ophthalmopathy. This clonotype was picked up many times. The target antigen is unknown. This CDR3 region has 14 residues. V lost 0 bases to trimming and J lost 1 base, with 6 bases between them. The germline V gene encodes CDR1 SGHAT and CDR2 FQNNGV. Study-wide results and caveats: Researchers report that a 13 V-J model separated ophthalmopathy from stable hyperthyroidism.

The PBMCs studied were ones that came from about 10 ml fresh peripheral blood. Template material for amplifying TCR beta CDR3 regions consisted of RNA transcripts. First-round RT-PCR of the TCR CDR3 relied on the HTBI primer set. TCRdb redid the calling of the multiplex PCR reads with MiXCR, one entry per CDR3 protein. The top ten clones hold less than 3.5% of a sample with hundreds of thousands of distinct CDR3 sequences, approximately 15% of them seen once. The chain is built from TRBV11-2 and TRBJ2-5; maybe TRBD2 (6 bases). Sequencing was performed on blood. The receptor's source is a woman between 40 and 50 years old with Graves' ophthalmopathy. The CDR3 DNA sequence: TGTGCCAGCAGCTTAGAGGGACTCCAAGAGACCCAGTACTTC. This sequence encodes CASSLEGLQETQYF.